Listed below are T cell receptor beta chains from one sample, sequenced in a study of shared clonotypes between healthy human individuals. Assay: immunoSEQ multiplex PCR; the TCRdb copy retains only in-frame clones and omits some. The sample has 450,000 to 500,000 clones; approximately 82% are singletons. The sequencing sample was made of PBMCs. Receptor source: a woman between 40 and 50 years old in good health. Some clones in this sample may be carry-over from other donors' samples. The CDR3 runs from the conserved cysteine through the conserved F or W. Fields, in order: V gene, clone size, J gene, CDR3 protein. A clone size is listed for some rows: how often the clone was seen (once, few, many), or a class if it is expanded.

V gene: TRBV7-9
clone size: -
J gene: TRBJ2-3
CDR3 protein: CASSLGRWGTDTQYF

V gene: TRBV7-9
clone size: -
J gene: TRBJ2-5
CDR3 protein: CASSLLGAQYF

V gene: TRBV9
clone size: -
J gene: TRBJ2-1
CDR3 protein: CASSVLSEGEQFF

V gene: TRBV7-2
clone size: -
J gene: TRBJ2-7
CDR3 protein: CASSRVASEQYF

V gene: TRBV5-1
clone size: -
J gene: TRBJ1-1
CDR3 protein: CASSFSGTMNTEAFF

V gene: TRBV19
clone size: -
J gene: TRBJ2-7
CDR3 protein: CASSRLAAPYEQYF

V gene: TRBV5-6
clone size: many
J gene: TRBJ1-1
CDR3 protein: CASTLAGGLLTEAFF

V gene: TRBV27
clone size: -
J gene: TRBJ2-7
CDR3 protein: CASSLSRAQTYEQYF

V gene: TRBV19
clone size: -
J gene: TRBJ1-5
CDR3 protein: CASSTYGQGAGQPQHF

V gene: TRBV4-3
clone size: few
J gene: TRBJ2-3
CDR3 protein: CASSQQADTQYF

V gene: TRBV28
clone size: few
J gene: TRBJ2-5
CDR3 protein: CASSESGRVQETQYF

V gene: TRBV18
clone size: -
J gene: TRBJ1-5
CDR3 protein: CASSENSNQPQHF

V gene: TRBV18
clone size: -
J gene: TRBJ2-3
CDR3 protein: CASSLRTSGSRVDTQYF

V gene: TRBV6-5
clone size: -
J gene: TRBJ2-3
CDR3 protein: CASAARAGGPDTQYF

V gene: TRBV19
clone size: -
J gene: TRBJ2-6
CDR3 protein: CASSVVTNVLTF

V gene: TRBV6-6
clone size: -
J gene: TRBJ1-1
CDR3 protein: CASSYGGEANTEAFF

V gene: TRBV13
clone size: -
J gene: TRBJ2-7
CDR3 protein: CASSGSGSTGEQYF

V gene: TRBV30
clone size: -
J gene: TRBJ2-1
CDR3 protein: CAWSVLGGSWNEQFF

V gene: TRBV9
clone size: few
J gene: TRBJ2-7
CDR3 protein: CASSVGDSYEQYF

V gene: TRBV28
clone size: -
J gene: TRBJ2-3
CDR3 protein: CASIPPGGLSATMDTQYF

V gene: TRBV7-3
clone size: -
J gene: TRBJ2-2
CDR3 protein: CASSFGLARNTGELFF

V gene: TRBV9
clone size: -
J gene: TRBJ2-3
CDR3 protein: CASNWDGITDTQYF

V gene: TRBV6-1
clone size: few
J gene: TRBJ2-1
CDR3 protein: CASSEGVGHYNEQFF

V gene: TRBV30
clone size: -
J gene: TRBJ2-7
CDR3 protein: CAWRSGTGNYEQYF

V gene: TRBV7-9
clone size: few
J gene: TRBJ1-2
CDR3 protein: CASSSLGTESNYGYTF

V gene: TRBV11-3
clone size: -
J gene: TRBJ1-3
CDR3 protein: CASSLDSSGNTIYF

V gene: TRBV5-5
clone size: once
J gene: TRBJ2-7
CDR3 protein: CASSRQVAPEQYF

V gene: TRBV7-2
clone size: -
J gene: TRBJ2-1
CDR3 protein: CASSLVGTRVPNEQFF

V gene: TRBV28
clone size: -
J gene: TRBJ2-5
CDR3 protein: CASSSDRELRETQYF

V gene: TRBV11-2
clone size: -
J gene: TRBJ2-5
CDR3 protein: CASRQTRGRQETQYF

V gene: TRBV5-4
clone size: -
J gene: TRBJ1-1
CDR3 protein: CASTYGGAEAFF

V gene: TRBV4-3
clone size: -
J gene: TRBJ2-7
CDR3 protein: CASSQDRNSGGHEQYF

V gene: TRBV7-9
clone size: many
J gene: TRBJ2-3
CDR3 protein: CASSGVRETDTQYF

V gene: TRBV15
clone size: -
J gene: TRBJ2-7
CDR3 protein: CATSREGGGEQYF

V gene: TRBV11-2
clone size: -
J gene: TRBJ2-3
CDR3 protein: CASSLGRAHTDTQYF

V gene: TRBV11-2
clone size: -
J gene: TRBJ2-7
CDR3 protein: CASSFDRGFYEQYF

V gene: TRBV29-1
clone size: -
J gene: TRBJ1-6
CDR3 protein: CSVGVGQGGSPLHF

V gene: TRBV2
clone size: -
J gene: TRBJ1-3
CDR3 protein: CASTNTEEDTIYF

V gene: TRBV7-8
clone size: -
J gene: TRBJ2-7
CDR3 protein: CASSLGGVYEQYF

V gene: TRBV28
clone size: -
J gene: TRBJ2-2
CDR3 protein: CASKAQNTGELFF

V gene: TRBV6-5
clone size: -
J gene: TRBJ2-3
CDR3 protein: CASSYRERGGTQYF

V gene: TRBV29-1
clone size: -
J gene: TRBJ1-2
CDR3 protein: CSVLVPGQQGSYTF

V gene: TRBV18
clone size: -
J gene: TRBJ2-3
CDR3 protein: CASSQEGMLGDTQYF

V gene: TRBV18
clone size: -
J gene: TRBJ1-5
CDR3 protein: CASSPIGQGSQPQHF

V gene: TRBV19
clone size: -
J gene: TRBJ2-5
CDR3 protein: CASSEQETQYF

V gene: TRBV19
clone size: -
J gene: TRBJ2-4
CDR3 protein: CASSPRLGTKNIQYF

V gene: TRBV28
clone size: many
J gene: TRBJ2-7
CDR3 protein: CASSPWGSASYEQYF

V gene: TRBV7-9
clone size: few
J gene: TRBJ1-1
CDR3 protein: CASSLVSTEAFF

V gene: TRBV27
clone size: once
J gene: TRBJ2-7
CDR3 protein: CASSLGGDEQYF

V gene: TRBV19
clone size: -
J gene: TRBJ2-7
CDR3 protein: CASSRGGAGGKYEQYF

V gene: TRBV30
clone size: -
J gene: TRBJ1-2
CDR3 protein: CAWTQRGNDGYTF

V gene: TRBV9
clone size: -
J gene: TRBJ1-1
CDR3 protein: CASSVDISPNVGTEAFF

V gene: TRBV5-4
clone size: once
J gene: TRBJ2-2
CDR3 protein: CASSKDGGLYTGELFF